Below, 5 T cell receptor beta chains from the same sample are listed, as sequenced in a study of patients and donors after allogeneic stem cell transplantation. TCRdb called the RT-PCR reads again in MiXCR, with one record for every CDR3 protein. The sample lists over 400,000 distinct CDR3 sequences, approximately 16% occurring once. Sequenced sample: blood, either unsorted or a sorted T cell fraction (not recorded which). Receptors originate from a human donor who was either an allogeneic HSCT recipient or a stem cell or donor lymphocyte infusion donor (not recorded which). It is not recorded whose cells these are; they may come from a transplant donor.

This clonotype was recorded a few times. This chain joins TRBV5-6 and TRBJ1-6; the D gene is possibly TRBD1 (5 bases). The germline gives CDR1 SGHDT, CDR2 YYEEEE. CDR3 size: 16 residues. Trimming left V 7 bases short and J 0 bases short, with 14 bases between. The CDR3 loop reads CASHPRDSSYNSPLHF. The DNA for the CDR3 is TGTGCCAGCCATCCTCGAGACAGCTCCTATAATTCACCCCTCCACTTT. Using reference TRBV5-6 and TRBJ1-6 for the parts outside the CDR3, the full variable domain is DAGVTQSPTHLIKTRGQQVTLRCSPKSGHDTVSWYQQALGQGPQFIFQYYEEEERQRGNFPDRFSGHQFPNYSSELNVNALLLGDSALYLCASHPRDSSYNSPLHFGNGTRLTVT.

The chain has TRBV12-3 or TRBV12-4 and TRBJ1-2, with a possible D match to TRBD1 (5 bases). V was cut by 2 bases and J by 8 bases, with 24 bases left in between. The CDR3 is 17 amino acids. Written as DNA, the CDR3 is TGTGCCAGCAGTTTAAACTTCGGCCGAGTGGGACTAGGGGGCTACACCTTC. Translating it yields CASSLNFGRVGLGGYTF.

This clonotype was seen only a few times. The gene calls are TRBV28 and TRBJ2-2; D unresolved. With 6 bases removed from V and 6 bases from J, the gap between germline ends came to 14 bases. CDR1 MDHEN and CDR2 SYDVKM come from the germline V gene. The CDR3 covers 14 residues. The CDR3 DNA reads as TGTGCCAGCAGCCAACGCGCAAAGGCCGGGGAGCTGTTTTTT. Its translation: CASSQRAKAGELFF.

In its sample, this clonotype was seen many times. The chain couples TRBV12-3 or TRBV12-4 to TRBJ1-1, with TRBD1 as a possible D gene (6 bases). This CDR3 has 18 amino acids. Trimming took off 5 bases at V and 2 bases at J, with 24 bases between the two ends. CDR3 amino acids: CASSRQIPQYRDNTEAFF. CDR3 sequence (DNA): TGTGCCAGCAGTCGACAAATCCCTCAGTACAGGGATAACACTGAAGCTTTCTTT.

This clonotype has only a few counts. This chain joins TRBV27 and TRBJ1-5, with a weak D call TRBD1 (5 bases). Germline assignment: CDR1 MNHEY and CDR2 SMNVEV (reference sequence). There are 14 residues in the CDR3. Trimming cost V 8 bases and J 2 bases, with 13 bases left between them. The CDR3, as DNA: TGTGCCAGCCGGGATCAGGGCGGCAATCAGCCCCAGCATTTT. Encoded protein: CASRDQGGNQPQHF.